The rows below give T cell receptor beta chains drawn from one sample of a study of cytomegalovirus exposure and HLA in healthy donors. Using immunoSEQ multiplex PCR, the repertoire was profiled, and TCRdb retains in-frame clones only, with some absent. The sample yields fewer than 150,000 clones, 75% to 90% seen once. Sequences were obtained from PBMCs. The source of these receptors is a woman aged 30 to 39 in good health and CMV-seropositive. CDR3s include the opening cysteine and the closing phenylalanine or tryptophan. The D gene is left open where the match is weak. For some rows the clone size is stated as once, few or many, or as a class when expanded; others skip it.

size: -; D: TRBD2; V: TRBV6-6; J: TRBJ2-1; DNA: TGTGCCAGCAGTTACTCGACCTCCACCCGGGGGGACGAGCAGTTCTTC; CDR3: CASSYSTSTRGDEQFF
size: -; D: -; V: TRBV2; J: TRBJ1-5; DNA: TGTGCCAGCAGTGACCTTAGCAATCAGCCCCAGCATTTT; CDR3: CASSDLSNQPQHF
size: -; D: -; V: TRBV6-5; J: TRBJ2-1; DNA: TGTGCCAGCAGAACCTCAGATTACAATGAGCAGTTCTTC; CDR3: CASRTSDYNEQFF
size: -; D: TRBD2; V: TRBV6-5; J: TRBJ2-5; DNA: TGTGCCAGCAGTGGGCCCGGGGGGCAAGAGACCCAGTACTTC; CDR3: CASSGPGGQETQYF
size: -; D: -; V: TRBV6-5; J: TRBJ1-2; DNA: TGTGCTACCGGGACTCCGTTCTATGGCTACACCTTC; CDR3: CATGTPFYGYTF
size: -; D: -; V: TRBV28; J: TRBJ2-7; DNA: TGTGCCAGCAAATCGGTTTCCTACGAGCAGTACTTC; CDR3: CASKSVSYEQYF
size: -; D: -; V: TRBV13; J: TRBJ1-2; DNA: TGTGCCAGCAGCTTCCGGACTTATGGCTACACCTTC; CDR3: CASSFRTYGYTF
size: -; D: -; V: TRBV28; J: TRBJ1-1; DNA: TGTGCCAGCATTTCTGACTATTTTGGAGCTTTCTTT; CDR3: CASISDYFGAFF
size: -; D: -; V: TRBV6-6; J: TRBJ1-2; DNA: TGTGCCAGCAGCCTACTAGGGGGTCCTCAGACCTTC; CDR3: CASSLLGGPQTF
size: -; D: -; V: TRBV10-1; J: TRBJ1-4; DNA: TGCGCCAGCGGGGAGGACGGTCCGAATGAAAAACTGTTTTTT; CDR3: CASGEDGPNEKLFF
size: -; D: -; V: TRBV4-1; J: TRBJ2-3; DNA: TGCGCCGCCAGTAGCACAGATACGCAGTATTTT; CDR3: CAASSTDTQYF
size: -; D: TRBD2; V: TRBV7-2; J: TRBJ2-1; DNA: TGTGCCAGCAGCTTAACGAGTAGCGGGAGTCCTAATGAGCAGTTCTTC; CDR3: CASSLTSSGSPNEQFF
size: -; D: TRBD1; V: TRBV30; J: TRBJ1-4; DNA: TGTGCCTGTCCCGGGACAGGGGGAGAAGAAAAACTGTTTTTT; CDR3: CACPGTGGEEKLFF
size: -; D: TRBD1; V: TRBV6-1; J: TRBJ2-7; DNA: TGTGCCAGCAGTGAAGTCGAGGGGGCAGGTTACGAGCAGTACTTC; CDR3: CASSEVEGAGYEQYF
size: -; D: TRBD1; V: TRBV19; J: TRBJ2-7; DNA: TGTGCCAGTAGTTCCGGGACAGGGATATACGAGCAGTACTTC; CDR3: CASSSGTGIYEQYF
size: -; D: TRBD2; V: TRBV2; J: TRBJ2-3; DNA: TGTGCCAGCATGAGGAGCGGGGCGGGAGATACGCAGTATTTT; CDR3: CASMRSGAGDTQYF
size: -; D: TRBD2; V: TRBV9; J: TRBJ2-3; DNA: TGTGCCAGCAGCGTAATGAGCGGGGGGGCGGATACGCAGTATTTT; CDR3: CASSVMSGGADTQYF
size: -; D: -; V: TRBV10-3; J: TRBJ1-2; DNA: TGTGCCATCAGCGAACAGAACTATGGCTACACCTTC; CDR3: CAISEQNYGYTF
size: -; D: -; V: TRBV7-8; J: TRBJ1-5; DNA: TGTGCCAGCAGCTTAGCGGGAGGGCCCCAGCATTTT; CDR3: CASSLAGGPQHF
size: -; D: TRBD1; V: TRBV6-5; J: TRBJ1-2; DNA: TGTGCCAGCAGGCTAGGGGGCCTAGGCTATGGCTACACCTTC; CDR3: CASRLGGLGYGYTF
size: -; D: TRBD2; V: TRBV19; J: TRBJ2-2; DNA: TGTGCCGCCCAAGGGCGCGGGGGAGGCGGGGAGCTGTTTTTT; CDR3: CAAQGRGGGGELFF
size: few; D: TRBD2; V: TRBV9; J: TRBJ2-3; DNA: TGTGCCAGCAGCGTAGAATCCGCGGGGGGGAGCACAGATACGCAGTATTTT; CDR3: CASSVESAGGSTDTQYF
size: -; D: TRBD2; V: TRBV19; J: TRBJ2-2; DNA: TGTGCCAGTAGTACTTCGGGACTAGCGGGAGGTCGAGGCGGGGAGCTGTTTTTT; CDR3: CASSTSGLAGGRGGELFF
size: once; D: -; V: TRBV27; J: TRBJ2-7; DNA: TGTGCCAGCAGTTCCCTTTACGAGCAGTACTTC; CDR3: CASSSLYEQYF
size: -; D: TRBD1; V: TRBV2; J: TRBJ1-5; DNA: TGTGCCAGCAGTGAACAGACAGGGGGCGGTCAGCCCCAGCATTTT; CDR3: CASSEQTGGGQPQHF
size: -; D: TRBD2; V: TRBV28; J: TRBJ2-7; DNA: TGTGCCAGCAGTTTTCGGGCGGGAGGTAGGGAGCAGTACTTC; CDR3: CASSFRAGGREQYF
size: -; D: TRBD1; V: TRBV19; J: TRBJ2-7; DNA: TGTGCCAGTAGTGGGGGTCGGGACAGGTCGTCCTACGAGCAGTACTTC; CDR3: CASSGGRDRSSYEQYF
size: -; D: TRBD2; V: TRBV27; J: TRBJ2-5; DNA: TGTGCCAGCAGTTTAGTGAGGGAGGGGGAGACCCAGTACTTC; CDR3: CASSLVREGETQYF
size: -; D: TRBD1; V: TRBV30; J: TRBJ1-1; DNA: TGTGCCTGGACGCCCCGGGACAGGGACAGCACTGAAGCTTTCTTT; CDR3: CAWTPRDRDSTEAFF
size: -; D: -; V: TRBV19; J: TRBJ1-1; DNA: TGTGCCAGTAGTATAAGGGGGGGTACTGAAGCTTTCTTT; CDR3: CASSIRGGTEAFF
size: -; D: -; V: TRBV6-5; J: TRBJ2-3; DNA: TGTGCCAGCAGCCTGAACAGTTACCATACGCAGTATTTT; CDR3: CASSLNSYHTQYF
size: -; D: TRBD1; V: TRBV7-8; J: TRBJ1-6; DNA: TGTGCCAGCAGCACGGGACAGGGATCTTCACCCCTCCACTTT; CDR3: CASSTGQGSSPLHF
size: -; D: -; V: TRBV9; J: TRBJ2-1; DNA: TGTGCCAGCAGCGTAAGAACAGTTTCCTACAATGAGCAGTTCTTC; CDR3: CASSVRTVSYNEQFF
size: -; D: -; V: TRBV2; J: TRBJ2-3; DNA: TGTGCCAGCAGCTCCCTCCCTATGAGGGGGGGCCCAGAGGCTGATACGCAGTATTTT; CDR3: CASSSLPMRGGPEADTQYF
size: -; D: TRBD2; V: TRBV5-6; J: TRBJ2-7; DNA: TGTGCCAGCAGCGAGGGACTAGTGGGCTACGAGCAGTACTTC; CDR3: CASSEGLVGYEQYF